The next 30 T cell receptor beta chains were all read from a single sample in a study of blood T cell repertoires in COVID-19. Using immunoSEQ multiplex PCR, the repertoire was profiled, and TCRdb retains in-frame clones only, with some absent. Of a few hundred thousand clones listed, 70% to 90% are singletons. Sequenced input: PBMCs or T cells enriched from blood (not recorded which). The receptors shown here come from a woman between 45 and 65 years old who had been exposed to COVID-19.

The genes are TRBV6-4 and TRBJ2-5; 8 bases are a match to TRBD1. V shed 4 bases, J shed 7 bases, and the junction held 5 bases outside the gene matches. There are 13 residues in the CDR3. Germline CDR1 and CDR2: MRHNA and SNTAGT. CDR3 amino acids: CASSVDREGTQYF. The CDR3 nucleotides read TGTGCCAGCAGTGTGGACAGGGAAGGGACCCAGTACTTC.

The gene calls are TRBV4-1 and TRBJ1-6, with D tentatively TRBD1 (6 bases). V was cut by 0 bases and J by 0 bases, with 12 bases left in between. The CDR3 is 18 amino acids. Germline CDR1 MGHRA, CDR2 YSYEKL. The CDR3 DNA is TGCGCCAGCAGCCAAGATCCCCAGGGGAGCTCCTATAATTCACCCCTCCACTTT. It specifies CASSQDPQGSSYNSPLHF.

V and J are TRBV11-2 and TRBJ2-5; 10 nucleotides match TRBD1. CDR3 length equals 15 residues. Germline V gives CDR1 SGHAT, CDR2 FQNNGV. V was pared by 5 bases and J by 5 bases, with 8 bases of the junction left unmatched. The CDR3 DNA reads as TGTGCCAGCAGCGCCGGGACAGGGGTCGTCGAGACCCAGTACTTC. Encoded protein: CASSAGTGVVETQYF.

V and J are TRBV27 and TRBJ1-1; no clear D. This CDR3 is built from 14 residues. With 1 base removed from V and 1 base from J, the gap between germline ends came to 7 bases. Germline CDR1 reads MNHEY; CDR2 reads SMNVEV (reference sequence). Here the CDR3 DNA reads TGTGCCAGCAGTTTATTAGACTCGAACACTGAAGCTTTCTTT. Translated, it gives CASSLLDSNTEAFF.

This sequence joins TRBV7-9 and TRBJ2-5, with unresolved D. Germline CDR1 is SEHNR and CDR2 is FQNEAQ (reference sequence). Trimming took 0 bases from V and 5 from J, leaving 10 bases between them. The CDR3 is made up of 14 amino acids. The CDR3 region is CASSLAGLVETQYF. The CDR3 bases are TGTGCCAGCAGCTTAGCTGGCCTAGTGGAGACCCAGTACTTC.

This chain joins TRBV6-6 and TRBJ1-2; the match to TRBD1 covers 7 bases. In germline, CDR1 is MNHNY, CDR2 SVGAGI (reference sequence). The length of the CDR3 is 15 residues. Trimming cost V 2 bases and J 4 bases; bases outside gene matches: 7. CDR3 nucleotide sequence: TGTGCCAGCAGTTACGGGCAGGGGGATGGCTATGGCTACACCTTC. The encoded protein is CASSYGQGDGYGYTF.

The rearrangement uses TRBV7-7 and TRBJ2-5, with D possibly TRBD2 on 5 matching bases. V lost 8 bases to trimming and J lost 1 base, with 17 bases between them. CDR1 is SSHAT, CDR2 FNYEAQ, per germline (reference sequence). The CDR3 covers 15 residues. CDR3 in amino acids: CASGINPGVQETQYF. In nucleotides, the CDR3 is TGTGCCAGCGGCATAAATCCCGGGGTCCAAGAGACCCAGTACTTC.

V is TRBV18 and J is TRBJ1-1, with D possibly TRBD1 on 5 matching bases. The length of the CDR3 is 15 residues. The germline V and J ends were trimmed by 2 bases and 4 bases, with 14 bases remaining between them. Looked up from germline, CDR1 is KGHSH and CDR2 is LQKENI. The CDR3 is CASSPNTGGFTEAFF. CDR3 DNA: TGTGCCAGCTCACCAAATACGGGGGGTTTCACTGAAGCTTTCTTT.

The J gene is TRBJ1-1, the V gene TRBV11-3; the match to TRBD1 covers 7 bases. Germline loops: CDR1 SGHNT, CDR2 YENEEA. CDR3 length: 13 amino acids. The J segment lost 4 bases and the V segment lost 5 bases, leaving 4 bases of the junction unmatched. CDR3 loop: CASSRGLSTEAFF. CDR3 in DNA: TGTGCCAGCAGCAGGGGGCTGAGCACTGAAGCTTTCTTT. Complete variable domain (other parts from reference TRBV11-3 and TRBJ1-1): EAGVVQSPRYKIIEKKQPVAFWCNPISGHNTLYWYLQNLGQGPELLIRYENEEAVDDSQLPKDRFSAERLKGVDSTLKIQPAELGDSAVYLCASSRGLSTEAFFGQGTRLTVV.

This clone was detected a few times. This rearrangement joins TRBV14 to TRBJ2-3; 12 bases are shared with TRBD2. The germline gives CDR1 SGHDN, CDR2 FVKESK. This CDR3 region has 16 residues. V trimming: 5 bases; J trimming: 1 base; junction bases outside the gene matches: 4. The CDR3 region has the DNA TGTGCCAGCAGCTATGGACTAGCGGGGCGCACAGATACGCAGTATTTT. Protein: CASSYGLAGRTDTQYF. The full variable domain, its missing parts supplied by reference TRBV14 and TRBJ2-3, is EAGVTQFPSHSVIEKGQTVTLRCDPISGHDNLYWYRRVMGKEIKFLLHFVKESKQDESGMPNNRFLAERTGGTYSTLKVQPAELEDSGVYFCASSYGLAGRTDTQYFGPGTRLTVL.

This clone came up once. The chain couples TRBV12-3 or TRBV12-4 to TRBJ2-1; 10 bases fit TRBD1. The CDR3 extends over 13 amino acids. V lost 5 bases, J lost 6 bases, and 1 base stayed unmatched. CDR3 sequence reads: CASSRQGANEQFF. The CDR3 DNA sequence: TGTGCCAGCAGTCGACAGGGGGCCAATGAGCAGTTCTTC.

The rearrangement uses TRBV19 and TRBJ2-3; D is perhaps TRBD2 (5 bases). The V and J ends lost 0 bases and 6 bases respectively, with 10 bases between them. The CDR3 runs to 14 residues. In germline, CDR1 is LNHDA, CDR2 SQIVND (reference sequence). CDR3 protein: CASSIEVDSDTQYF. The DNA for the CDR3 is TGTGCCAGTAGTATAGAGGTGGACTCGGATACGCAGTATTTT.

The chain has TRBV3-1 (or the pseudogene TRBV3-2) and TRBJ1-5, with a possible D match to TRBD1 (6 bases). Trimming cost V 5 bases and J 2 bases, with 10 bases left between them. This CDR3 is 14 amino acids long. The germline gives CDR1 LGHDT, CDR2 YNNKEL (reference sequence). The CDR3 sequence is CASSARQGNQPQHF. The CDR3 DNA follows: TGTGCCAGCAGCGCCCGACAGGGCAATCAGCCCCAGCATTTT.

The genes are TRBV27 and TRBJ1-6, with no clear D. Germline CDR1 and CDR2: MNHEY and SMNVEV (reference sequence). The ends were cut back, 4 bases at V and 0 bases at J, with 13 bases in the middle. This CDR3 comprises 17 residues. This chain's CDR3 is CASSWADPSSYNSPLHF. CDR3 bases: TGTGCCAGCAGTTGGGCAGATCCAAGCTCCTATAATTCACCCCTCCACTTT.

The rearrangement links TRBV7-8 to TRBJ2-7; 7 positions match TRBD1. V trimming: 5 bases; J trimming: 3 bases; junction bases outside the gene matches: 16. CDR1 is SGHVS, CDR2 FQNEAQ, per germline. This CDR3 comprises 17 residues. The CDR3 reads CASSPYRIRGKGYEQYF. The CDR3 DNA reads TGTGCCAGCAGCCCATATCGAATCAGGGGGAAAGGCTACGAGCAGTACTTC.

V and J are TRBV6-5 and TRBJ1-4; D gene ambiguous. Germline-derived CDR1 and CDR2 are MNHEY and SVGAGI. Trimming left V 8 bases short and J 7 bases short, with 17 bases between. This CDR3 comprises 14 residues. The CDR3 coding sequence is TGTGCCAGCCTTATTGAGGGAGGGAGTGAAAAACTGTTTTTT. Its protein product is CASLIEGGSEKLFF.

This chain uses TRBV18 with TRBJ1-1, with 7 bases matching TRBD1. The CDR3 is 16 amino acids. Germline-derived CDR1 and CDR2 are KGHSH and LQKENI. J lost 4 bases, V lost 2 bases, and 10 bases had no gene match. The CDR3 reads CASSPRGQTEGTEAFF. For the CDR3, the DNA is TGTGCCAGCTCACCAAGGGGACAGACAGAAGGCACTGAAGCTTTCTTT.

CDR3 region: CASSPKGGSSEAFF. The CDR3 region has the DNA TGTGCCAGCTCACCAAAAGGGGGAAGCAGTGAAGCTTTCTTT. The gene calls are TRBV18 and TRBJ1-1, with D possibly TRBD1 on 6 matching bases. Germline-derived CDR1 and CDR2 are KGHSH and LQKENI. Trimming pared 2 bases from V and 7 bases from J, leaving 14 bases between. The CDR3 totals 14 residues.

The chain employs TRBV6-4 and TRBJ1-2; D ambiguous. V gave up 0 bases and J gave up 7 bases, with 21 bases separating them. Germline loops: CDR1 MRHNA, CDR2 SNTAGT. The CDR3 is 17 residues long. The CDR3 sequence is CASSDSPLAVPHRGYTF. CDR3 nucleotide sequence: TGTGCCAGCAGTGACTCTCCCTTGGCGGTTCCGCACCGTGGCTACACCTTC.

The chain recombines TRBV19 with TRBJ1-4; D might be TRBD1 (6 bases). The V end was cut by 5 bases, the J end by 8 bases, with 12 bases between. This CDR3 has 13 residues. Per the germline V gene, CDR1 is LNHDA and CDR2 is SQIVND (reference sequence). This chain's CDR3 is CASSLGAGEKLFF. CDR3 sequence (DNA): TGTGCCAGTAGTTTGGGGGCTGGAGAAAAACTGTTTTTT. The full variable domain, with the rest looked up from reference TRBV19 and TRBJ1-4, is DGGITQSPKYLFRKEGQNVTLSCEQNLNHDAMYWYRQDPGQGLRLIYYSQIVNDFQKGDIAEGYSVSREKKESFPLTVTSAQKNPTAFYLCASSLGAGEKLFFGSGTQLSVL.

The rearrangement links TRBV6-5 to TRBJ2-2; 9 bases align to TRBD2. This CDR3 is 16 amino acids long. Germline CDR1 and CDR2: MNHEY and SVGAGI. V shed 4 bases, J shed 3 bases, and the junction held 6 bases outside the gene matches. CDR3 coding DNA: TGTGCCAGCAGTTTCAGAGCGGGGGGATACACCGGGGAGCTGTTTTTT. Translated: CASSFRAGGYTGELFF.

In DNA form, the CDR3 reads TGTGCCAGCAGCTTAGGGGACGGGGGTAGCAATCAGCCCCAGCATTTT. It encodes CASSLGDGGSNQPQHF. The chain has TRBV7-9 and TRBJ1-5; tentative D call: TRBD1 (5 bases). The CDR3 is 16 amino acids. V lost 1 base to trimming and J lost 0 bases, with 10 bases between them. CDR1 is SEHNR and CDR2 is FQNEAQ in the germline V gene (reference sequence).

This rearrangement joins TRBV11-2 to TRBJ1-1; weak D call: TRBD1 (6 bases). Per the germline V gene, CDR1 is SGHAT and CDR2 is FQNNGV. This CDR3 comprises 13 residues. The V and J ends lost 1 base and 10 bases respectively, with 13 bases between them. This chain's CDR3 is CASSLAGALGAFF. The DNA for the CDR3 is TGTGCCAGCAGCTTAGCAGGGGCGCTAGGAGCTTTCTTT.

On this clone itself: A junction end diverges from the germline sequence, so it may reflect a read error. In DNA form, the CDR3 reads TGCGCCAGCAGCCAGACCATGGACAGGGCTTCTAACTATGACTACACCTTC. Its translation is CASSQTMDRASNYDYTF. The rearrangement links TRBV4-1 to TRBJ1-2; the match to TRBD1 covers 8 bases. Germline CDR1 MGHRA, CDR2 YSYEKL. This CDR3 region has 17 residues.

V is TRBV30 and J is TRBJ1-3; no firm D call. Germline values: CDR1 GTSNPN, CDR2 SVGIG (reference sequence). The CDR3 totals 14 residues. V gave up 2 bases and J gave up 1 base, with 9 bases separating them. As DNA, the CDR3 is TGTGCCTGGAGTTCCCAGAAATCTGGAAACACCATATATTTT. This translates into CAWSSQKSGNTIYF.

The genes are TRBV27 and TRBJ1-2, with D perhaps matching TRBD1 (5 bases). Trimming cost V 5 bases and J 1 base, with 14 bases left between them. The CDR3 runs 15 residues. Per the germline V gene, CDR1 is MNHEY and CDR2 is SMNVEV (reference sequence). CDR3 region: CASSLGWGDNYGYTF. CDR3 in DNA: TGTGCCAGCAGTCTCGGGTGGGGGGATAACTATGGCTACACCTTC.

CDR3 DNA sequence: TGTGCCAGCACCGAATCCGGTCGCAGGAATCTCGATGGCTACACCTTC. This codes for CASTESGRRNLDGYTF. The rearrangement joins TRBV13 to TRBJ1-2; no reliable D call. V was cut by 7 bases and J by 6 bases, with 24 bases left in between. Germline V gene sequence: CDR1 PRHDT, CDR2 FYEKMQ (reference sequence). This CDR3 has 16 residues.

J is TRBJ1-2 and V is TRBV6-6; 7 bases line up with TRBD1. Germline-derived CDR1 and CDR2 are MNHNY and SVGAGI (reference sequence). CDR3 length equals 13 residues. V was pared by 6 bases and J by 6 bases, with 7 bases of the junction left unmatched. The CDR3 sequence: CASSTDRLNGYTF. For the CDR3, the DNA is TGTGCCAGCAGCACGGACAGGCTGAATGGCTACACCTTC.

The chain is built from TRBV10-3 and TRBJ2-1; TRBD2 matches 8 bases. V gave up 6 bases and J gave up 7 bases; unmatched junction bases: 2. CDR1 is ENHRY and CDR2 is SYGVKD in the germline V gene. The CDR3 has 12 amino acids. The CDR3 nucleotides read TGTGCCATCAGGGGACTAGGAAATGAGCAGTTCTTC. Amino acid sequence: CAIRGLGNEQFF.

The chain is built from TRBV10-3 and TRBJ1-5, with 7 bases lining up with TRBD1. Germline loops: CDR1 ENHRY, CDR2 SYGVKD. Germline trimming cut 5 bases from V and 7 bases from J; bases unmatched to any gene: 5. The CDR3 contains 13 residues. Here the CDR3 DNA reads TGTGCCATCAGTTCGGGACAGACACAGCCCCAGCATTTT. Translated, it gives CAISSGQTQPQHF.